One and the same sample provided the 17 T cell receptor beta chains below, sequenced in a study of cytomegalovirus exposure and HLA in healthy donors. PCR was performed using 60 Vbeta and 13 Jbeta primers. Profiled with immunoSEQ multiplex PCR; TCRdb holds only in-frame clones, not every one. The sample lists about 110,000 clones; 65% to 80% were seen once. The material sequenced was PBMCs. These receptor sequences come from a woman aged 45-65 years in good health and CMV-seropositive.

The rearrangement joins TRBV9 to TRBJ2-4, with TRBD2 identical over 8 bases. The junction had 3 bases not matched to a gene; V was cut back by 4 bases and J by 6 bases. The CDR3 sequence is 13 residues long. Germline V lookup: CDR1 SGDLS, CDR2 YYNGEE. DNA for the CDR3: TGTGCCAGCAGCCCGGGGGGGGGAAACATTCAGTACTTC. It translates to CASSPGGGNIQYF.

The CDR3 sequence: CASSLANRGYYNEQFF. CDR3 DNA: TGTGCCAGCAGCTTAGCAAACAGGGGCTATTACAATGAGCAGTTCTTC. This chain connects TRBV7-9 to TRBJ2-1; TRBD1 matches at 7 bases. The V and J ends lost 0 bases and 4 bases, in that order; junction bases with no gene match: 6. Per the germline V gene, CDR1 is SEHNR and CDR2 is FQNEAQ (reference sequence). The CDR3 is made up of 16 amino acids.

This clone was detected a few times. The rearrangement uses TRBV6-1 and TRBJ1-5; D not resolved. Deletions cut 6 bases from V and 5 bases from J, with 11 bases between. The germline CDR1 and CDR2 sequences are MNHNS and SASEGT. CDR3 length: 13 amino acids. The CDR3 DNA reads TGTGCCAGCAGGGCGCAGCGGGATCAGCCCCAGCATTTT. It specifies CASRAQRDQPQHF.

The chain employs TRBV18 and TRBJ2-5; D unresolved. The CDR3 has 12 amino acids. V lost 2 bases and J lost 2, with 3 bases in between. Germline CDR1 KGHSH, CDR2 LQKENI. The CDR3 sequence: CASSPTQETQYF. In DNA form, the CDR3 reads TGTGCCAGCTCACCAACTCAAGAGACCCAGTACTTC.

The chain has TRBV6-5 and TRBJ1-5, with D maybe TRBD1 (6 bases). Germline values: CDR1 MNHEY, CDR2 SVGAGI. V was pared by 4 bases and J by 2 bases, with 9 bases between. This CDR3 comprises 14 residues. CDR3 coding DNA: TGTGCCAGCAGTTGGGCAGGGGGCAATCAGCCCCAGCATTTT. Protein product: CASSWAGGNQPQHF.

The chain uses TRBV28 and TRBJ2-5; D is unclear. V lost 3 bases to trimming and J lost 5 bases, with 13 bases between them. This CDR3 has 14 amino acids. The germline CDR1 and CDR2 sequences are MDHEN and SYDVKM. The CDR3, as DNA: TGTGCCAGCAGTTTCAATCTGCGGCCGGAGACCCAGTACTTC. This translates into CASSFNLRPETQYF.

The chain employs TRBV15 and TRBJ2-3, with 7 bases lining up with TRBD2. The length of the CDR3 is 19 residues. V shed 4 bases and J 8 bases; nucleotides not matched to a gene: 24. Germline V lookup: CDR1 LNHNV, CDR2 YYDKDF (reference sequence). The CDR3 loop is CATSNQSVRLASFWGTQYF. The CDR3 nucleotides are TGTGCCACCAGCAACCAATCGGTTAGACTAGCAAGCTTCTGGGGTACGCAGTATTTT.

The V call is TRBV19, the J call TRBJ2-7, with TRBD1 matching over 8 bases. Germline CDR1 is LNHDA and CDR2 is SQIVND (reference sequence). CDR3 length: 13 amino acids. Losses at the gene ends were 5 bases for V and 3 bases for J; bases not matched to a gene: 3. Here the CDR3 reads CASSRGQDYEQYF. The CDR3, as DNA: TGTGCCAGTAGTCGGGGACAGGACTACGAGCAGTACTTC.

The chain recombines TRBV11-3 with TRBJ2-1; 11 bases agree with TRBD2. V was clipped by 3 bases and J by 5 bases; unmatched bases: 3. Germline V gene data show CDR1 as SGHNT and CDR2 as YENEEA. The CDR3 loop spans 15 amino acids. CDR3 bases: TGTGCCAGCAGCTTTTTAGCGGGGGGGGACAATGAGCAGTTCTTC. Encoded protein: CASSFLAGGDNEQFF.

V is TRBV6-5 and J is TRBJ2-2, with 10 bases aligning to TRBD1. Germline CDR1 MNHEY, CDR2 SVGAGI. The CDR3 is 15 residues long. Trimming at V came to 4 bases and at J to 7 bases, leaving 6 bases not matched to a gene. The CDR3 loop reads CASSFGTGAGGELFF. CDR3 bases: TGTGCCAGCAGTTTCGGGACAGGGGCAGGCGGGGAGCTGTTTTTT.

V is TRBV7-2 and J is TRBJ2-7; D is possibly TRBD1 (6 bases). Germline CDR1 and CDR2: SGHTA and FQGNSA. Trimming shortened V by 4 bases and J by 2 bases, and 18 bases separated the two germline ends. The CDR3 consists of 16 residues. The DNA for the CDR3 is TGTGCCAGCAGCTCGTTACAGGGTAAAATTGCCTACGAGCAGTACTTC. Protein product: CASSSLQGKIAYEQYF.

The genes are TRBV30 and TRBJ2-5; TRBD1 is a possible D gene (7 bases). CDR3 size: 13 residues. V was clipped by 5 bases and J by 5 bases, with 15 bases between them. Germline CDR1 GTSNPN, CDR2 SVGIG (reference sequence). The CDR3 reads CAWETGAGETQYF. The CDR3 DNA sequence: TGTGCCTGGGAAACAGGGGCGGGGGAGACCCAGTACTTC.

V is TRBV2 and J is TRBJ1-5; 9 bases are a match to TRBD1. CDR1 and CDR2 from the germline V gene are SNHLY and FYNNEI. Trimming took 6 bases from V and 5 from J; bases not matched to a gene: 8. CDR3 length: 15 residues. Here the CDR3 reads CASRGQDRGDQPQHF. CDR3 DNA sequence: TGTGCCAGCAGGGGGCAGGACAGGGGCGATCAGCCCCAGCATTTT.

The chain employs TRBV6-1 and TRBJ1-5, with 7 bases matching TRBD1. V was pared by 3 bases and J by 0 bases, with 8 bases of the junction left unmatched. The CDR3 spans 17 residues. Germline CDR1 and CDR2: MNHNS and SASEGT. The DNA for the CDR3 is TGTGCCAGCAGTGACCCGGGACAGACCTATAGCAATCAGCCCCAGCATTTT. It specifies CASSDPGQTYSNQPQHF.

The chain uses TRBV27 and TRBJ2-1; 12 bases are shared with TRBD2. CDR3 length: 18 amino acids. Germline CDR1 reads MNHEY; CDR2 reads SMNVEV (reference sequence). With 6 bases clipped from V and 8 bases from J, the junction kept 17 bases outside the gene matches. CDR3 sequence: CASSKNTLAGLAGHEQFF. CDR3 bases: TGTGCCAGCAGCAAAAATACGTTAGCCGGACTAGCGGGGCATGAGCAGTTCTTC.

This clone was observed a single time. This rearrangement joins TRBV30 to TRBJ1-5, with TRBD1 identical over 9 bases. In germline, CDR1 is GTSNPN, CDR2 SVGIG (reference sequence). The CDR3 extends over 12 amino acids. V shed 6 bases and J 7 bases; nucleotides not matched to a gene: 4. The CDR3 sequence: CACGTGFQPQHF. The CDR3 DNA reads TGTGCCTGTGGGACAGGGTTCCAGCCCCAGCATTTT. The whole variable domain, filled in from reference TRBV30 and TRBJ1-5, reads SQTIHQWPATLVQPVGSPLSLECTVEGTSNPNLYWYRQAAGRGLQLLFYSVGIGQISSEVPQNLSASRPQDRQFILSSKKLLLSDSGFYLCACGTGFQPQHFGDGTRLSIL.

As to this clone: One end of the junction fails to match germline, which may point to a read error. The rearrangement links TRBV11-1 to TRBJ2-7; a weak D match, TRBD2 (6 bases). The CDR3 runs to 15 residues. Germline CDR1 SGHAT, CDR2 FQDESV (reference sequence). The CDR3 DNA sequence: TGTGCCAGCACCTTAGAGAGGGCGGGAAACTACGAGCAGTACTTC. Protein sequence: CASTLERAGNYEQYF.